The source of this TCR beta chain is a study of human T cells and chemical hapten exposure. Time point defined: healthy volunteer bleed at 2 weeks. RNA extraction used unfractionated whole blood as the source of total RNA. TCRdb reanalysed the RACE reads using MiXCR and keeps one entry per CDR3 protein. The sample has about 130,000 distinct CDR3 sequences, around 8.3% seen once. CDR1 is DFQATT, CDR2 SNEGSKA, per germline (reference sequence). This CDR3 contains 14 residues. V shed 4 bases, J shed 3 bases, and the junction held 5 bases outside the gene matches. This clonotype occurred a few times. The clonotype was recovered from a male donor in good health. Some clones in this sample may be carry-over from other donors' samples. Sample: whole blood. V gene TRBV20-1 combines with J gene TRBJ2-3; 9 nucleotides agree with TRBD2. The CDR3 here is CSAISGRGTDTQYF. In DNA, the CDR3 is TGCAGTGCTATTAGCGGGAGAGGGACAGATACGCAGTATTTT.